This TCR beta chain was observed in a study of Tregs in tolerant kidney transplant recipients. Overall study findings and caveats: Antigen-driven expansion was suggested because donor-specific Tregs expanded more than all Tregs in tolerant patients. Activated donor B cell expansion appeared to reveal the most relevant donor-specific TCRbeta repertoire. This study did not directly address biological reproducibility.

To note about this clone: No antigen is known for it.

Germline V gives CDR1 SGHKS, CDR2 YYEKEE (reference sequence). The CDR3 length is 15 residues. V was clipped by 0 bases and J by 4 bases, with 11 bases between them. Profiling relied on immunoSEQ multiplex PCR, and the TCRdb table lists in-frame clones only, not all of them. The sample includes tens of thousands of clones, around nine tenths of them seen just once. The source material was CD4+ T cells from blood, sampled before the transplant. The chain uses TRBV5-5 and TRBJ2-1; possible D gene TRBD1, 5 bases. The sequence was obtained from a human donor who received a combined kidney and bone marrow transplant. As DNA, the CDR3 is TGTGCCAGCAGCTTGGCCGACAGCCTATACAATGAGCAGTTCTTC. Protein sequence: CASSLADSLYNEQFF.